The clone carrying this TCR beta chain was detected only a few times. Its specificity is unknown. Memory CD4+ T cells were sorted as CD4+CD45RO+CD25- cells. The CDR3 spans 11 residues. The study, taken as a whole, reports: In terms of TCR gene usage, tumor memory CD4+ T cells clustered together with blood and lymph node memory CD4+ cells, as well as with lymph node naive CD4+ cells. Tumor-infiltrating Treg TCR alpha and beta sequences overlapped most with tumor naive CD4+ T cells, then blood naive.

Full-length variable regions came from constant-region reverse primers plus semi-nested Nested Universal Primer A PCR. Via MiXCR, TCRdb re-called the 5' RACE reads, giving one row per CDR3 protein. The table shows about 32,000 distinct CDR3 sequences, with approximately 25% occurring only once. The source is a female donor with breast cancer. The sample was memory CD4+ T cells sorted from blood. The subset here: memory CD4+ T cells, CD4+CD45RO+CD25-. The J gene is TRBJ2-7, the V gene TRBV21-1. TRBV21-1 corresponds to a pseudogene. The CDR3 loop is CASRGNYEQYF. The CDR3 coding sequence is TGTGCCAGCAGGGGAAACTACGAGCAGTACTTC.